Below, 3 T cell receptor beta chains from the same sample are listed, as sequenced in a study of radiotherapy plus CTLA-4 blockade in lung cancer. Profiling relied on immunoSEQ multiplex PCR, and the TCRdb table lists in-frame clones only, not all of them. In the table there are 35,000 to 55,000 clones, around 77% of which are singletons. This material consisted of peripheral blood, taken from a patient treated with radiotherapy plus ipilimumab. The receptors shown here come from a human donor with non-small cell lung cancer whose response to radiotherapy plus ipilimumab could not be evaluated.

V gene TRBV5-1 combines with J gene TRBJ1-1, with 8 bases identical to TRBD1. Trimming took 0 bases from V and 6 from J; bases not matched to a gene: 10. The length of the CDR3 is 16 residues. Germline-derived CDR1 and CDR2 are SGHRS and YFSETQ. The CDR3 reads CASSLVAGGRRAEAFF. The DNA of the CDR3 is TGCGCCAGCAGCTTGGTAGCAGGGGGCAGGAGAGCTGAAGCTTTCTTT.

The CDR3 is CASSFLAGGDNEQFF. In DNA form, the CDR3 reads TGTGCCAGCAGTTTTCTGGCGGGAGGGGATAATGAGCAGTTCTTC. The rearrangement links TRBV28 to TRBJ2-1; 9 nucleotides align to TRBD2. The CDR3 is made up of 15 amino acids. Trimming at V came to 3 bases and at J to 7 bases, leaving 7 bases not matched to a gene. Germline lookup yields CDR1 MDHEN and CDR2 SYDVKM.

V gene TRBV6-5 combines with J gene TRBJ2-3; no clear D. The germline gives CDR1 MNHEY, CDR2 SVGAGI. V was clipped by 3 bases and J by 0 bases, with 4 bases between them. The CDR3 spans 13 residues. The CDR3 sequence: CASSYHSTDTQYF. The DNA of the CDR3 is TGTGCCAGCAGTTATCATAGCACAGATACGCAGTATTTT.